A single sample gave rise to the 9 T cell receptor beta chains below, sequenced in a study of blood T cells in healthy people across ages. PCR was performed a second time for about 6 to 12 cycles using a sample-barcoded 5' primer and a J-beta primer mix. TCRdb itself ran the 5' RACE reads through MiXCR, one entry per CDR3 protein. The data contain around 700,000 distinct CDR3 sequences, 20% to 25% of them singletons. These data also formed part of another study, on T cells of mothers and their children.

The material sequenced was blood. The receptors derive from a boy younger than 18 in good health.

This clonotype was counted only a few times. The genes are TRBV11-2 and TRBJ2-5; D is unresolved. The better agreement between TRBJ2-7 and the DNA end casts doubt on the J call. This CDR3 comprises 13 residues. The V gene's germline CDR1 is SGHAT and CDR2 FQNNGV. The CDR3 region is CASSFMSSYEQYF. The DNA of the CDR3 is TGTGCCAGCAGCTTTATGAGCTCCTACGAGCAGTACTTC.

On this clonotype itself: Its ends do not fully match the called genes, so a read error is possible. This chain uses TRBV10-3 with TRBJ2-5, with D maybe TRBD2 (6 bases). This CDR3 is 14 amino acids long. Per germline, CDR1 ENHRY and CDR2 SYGVKD. CDR3 amino acids: CAISEGLNQEPQYF. The DNA of the CDR3 is TGTGCCATCAGTGAGGGACTAAACCAAGAGCCCCAGTACTTC.

The V gene is TRBV20-1, the J gene TRBJ2-5, with TRBD1 identical over 7 bases. This CDR3 is 13 amino acids long. The germline gives CDR1 DFQATT, CDR2 SNEGSKA (reference sequence). Unmatched junction bases numbered 6, after V lost 6 bases and J lost 2 bases. CDR3 residues: CSATPGQQETQYF. CDR3 bases: TGCAGTGCGACGCCGGGACAGCAAGAGACCCAGTACTTC.

The table lists this clonotype with a few counts. One junction end disagrees with the germline gene, perhaps due to a read error. The chain has TRBV12-3 or TRBV12-4 and TRBJ2-7, with 7 bases that match TRBD1. The CDR3 runs 14 residues. The CDR3 spells CASGFGTVPYEQYF. The CDR3 nucleotides are TGTGCCAGCGGTTTTGGGACAGTACCCTACGAGCAGTACTTC.

The rearrangement joins TRBV29-1 to TRBJ2-7, with D uncertain. V dropped 0 bases and J dropped 0 bases, with 6 bases sitting between them. The CDR3 contains 13 residues. The V gene's germline CDR1 is SQVTM and CDR2 ANQGSEA. CDR3 sequence (DNA): TGCAGCGTTGAAGAGGGCAGCTCCTACGAGCAGTACTTC. It yields the protein CSVEEGSSYEQYF.

This chain links TRBV27 with TRBJ2-7; TRBD1 might be the D (6 bases). This CDR3 contains 15 residues. Germline V gene lookup returns CDR1 MNHEY and CDR2 SMNVEV (reference sequence). The ends were cut back, 7 bases at V and 6 bases at J, with 22 bases in the middle. CDR3 region: CASTRWGLAGGEQYF. In nucleotides, the CDR3 is TGTGCCAGCACCCGATGGGGGCTAGCAGGAGGCGAGCAGTACTTC.

The V gene is TRBV21-1, the J gene TRBJ2-3; the table's D call, TRBD2, was not checked against the DNA. TRBV21-1 corresponds to a pseudogene. The CDR3 covers 14 residues. Written as DNA, the CDR3 is TGTGCCAGCAGCAAAGAAGGGGGAGGAGATACGCAGTATTTT. As protein: CASSKEGGGDTQYF.

The V and J genes are TRBV10-3 and TRBJ2-5, with D tentatively TRBD2 (5 bases). TRBJ2-7 explains the end of the DNA better; the J call may be wrong. CDR3 length: 13 amino acids. Germline values: CDR1 ENHRY, CDR2 SYGVKD. The CDR3 reads CATRAPGTYEQYF. The CDR3 DNA reads as TGTGCCACCCGGGCGCCGGGGACCTACGAGCAGTACTTC.

This clonotype has more than one count but fewer than ten. The chain joins TRBV29-1 to TRBJ2-5, with 10 bases aligning to TRBD1. The CDR3 is 14 amino acids. J was trimmed by 1 base and V by 6 bases; bases with no gene match: 5. Per germline, CDR1 SQVTM and CDR2 ANQGSEA. The CDR3 sequence is CSVSGTGAQETQYF. The DNA for the CDR3 is TGCAGCGTGTCCGGGACAGGGGCCCAAGAGACCCAGTACTTC.